Reported below is one T cell receptor (beta chain). These data are taken from a study of sequential checkpoint blockade in melanoma. TCRdb's table, derived via immunoSEQ multiplex PCR, lists solely in-frame clones and lacks some. The table records 25,000 to 35,000 clones, nearly 85% of them present only once. Treatment described: randomized to nivolumab then ipilimumab (arm A) or the reverse (arm B). The TCR was taken from a human donor with melanoma. The sequences come from CD8+ T cells sorted from blood (inferred from file names), collected from a patient given nivolumab and ipilimumab in sequence.

The CDR3 DNA follows: TGTGCCAGTAGTATGGGACAGGGGTTGAACACCGGGGAGCTGTTTTTT. Translating gives CASSMGQGLNTGELFF. V usage is TRBV19 and J usage is TRBJ2-2; TRBD1 aligns across 10 bases. V lost 3 bases to trimming and J lost 1 base; unmatched junction nucleotides: 2. CDR1 is LNHDA and CDR2 is SQIVND in the germline V gene (reference sequence). The CDR3 extends over 16 amino acids.